The clone carrying this TCR beta chain was counted a few times. These data belong to a study of cytotoxic CD8 clonotypes in ibrutinib-treated CLL. In the study overall: Collecting the response samples happened after a median 12 months of treatment, with a range of 6 to 36.

The protocol was immunoSEQ multiplex PCR, while the TCRdb copy is restricted to in-frame clones and leaves out a portion. The repertoire includes 110,000 to 150,000 clones, around 77% of them detected once, and 25% to 30% sits in the top ten. The sequence was obtained from a human donor with chronic lymphocytic leukemia. This material consisted of PBMCs, taken after 12 months of ibrutinib treatment.

CDR3 protein: CASSLFGTGPYEQYF. CDR3 in DNA: TGTGCCAGCAGCCTCTTTGGGACAGGACCCTACGAGCAGTACTTC. The J gene is TRBJ2-7, the V gene TRBV5-4; 8 bases are shared with TRBD1. The V and J ends lost 4 bases and 2 bases, in that order; junction bases with no gene match: 8. The germline V gene encodes CDR1 SGHNT and CDR2 YYREEE (reference sequence). This CDR3 region has 15 residues.